This TCR beta chain was documented in a study of CD8 T cells in ankylosing spondylitis. Findings and limits, study-wide: Blood from ankylosing spondylitis patients appeared to carry a characteristic roughly 8-variant TCR beta motif. Disease-linked clones were reportedly significantly enriched in matched ankylosing spondylitis synovial fluid.

Generation of TCR beta libraries employed quantitative 5'-RACE incorporating molecular barcodes. One entry per CDR3 protein results from TCRdb running MiXCR on the 5' RACE reads. The data show under 300,000 distinct CDR3 sequences, 8% to 9.5% seen once. In its sample, this clonotype was seen many times. Its antigen remains unidentified. The CDR3 has 11 residues. V shed 3 bases and J shed 7 bases, with 3 bases lying between them. Sequencing input: blood, either unsorted or a sorted T cell fraction (not recorded which). The chain employs TRBV12-3 or TRBV12-4 and TRBJ2-2, with D hard to call. This clonotype was obtained from a male donor with ankylosing spondylitis or in good health (not recorded which). The CDR3 DNA reads as TGTGCCAGCAGTTTGTACGGGGAGCTGTTTTTT. Its translation: CASSLYGELFF.